One sample yielded the 20 T cell receptor beta chains listed below, sequenced in a study of beta chain features in type 1 diabetes. Study outcomes and limitations: Shorter TCRB CDR3s, moderately but significantly so, marked every one of the four CD4+ subsets in Type 1 diabetes patients.

No cognate antigen is known for these TCRs. The isolated RNA, all of it, was reverse transcribed, so expressed TCRB transcripts were what got sequenced. Data came from immunoSEQ multiplex PCR; TCRdb stores just in-frame clones and leaves some out. The repertoire consists of hundreds of thousands of clones, with more than 12% occurring once and the leading ten covering approximately 0.039%. Sequenced input: naive CD4+ T cells from blood. The receptors shown here come from a man between 18 and 29 years old with type 1 diabetes.

In its sample, this clone was seen a few times. The chain has TRBV2 and TRBJ2-1; D possibly corresponds to TRBD1 (7 bases). Trimming removed 6 bases from V and 1 base from J, with 22 bases in between. The V gene's germline CDR1 is SNHLY and CDR2 FYNNEI. CDR3 length: 18 amino acids. CDR3 sequence: CASSESPGGKRSYNEQFF. CDR3 sequence (DNA): TGTGCCAGCAGCGAATCCCCAGGGGGGAAAAGGTCCTACAATGAGCAGTTCTTC.

This clone has a handful of counts. The rearrangement uses TRBV7-9 and TRBJ1-4; 8 positions agree with TRBD1. With V trimmed by 6 bases and J by 6 bases, 6 bases remained unmatched. The length of the CDR3 is 14 residues. CDR1 SEHNR and CDR2 FQNEAQ come from the germline V gene (reference sequence). For the CDR3, the DNA is TGTGCCAGCAGTAAAGGACAGGGTGATGAAAAACTGTTTTTT. Translating gives CASSKGQGDEKLFF.

This clone was counted only a few times. The rearrangement uses TRBV13 and TRBJ2-7; D gene ambiguous. The CDR3 is made up of 18 amino acids. Trimming took off 2 bases at V and 1 base at J, with 21 bases between the two ends. The germline V gene encodes CDR1 PRHDT and CDR2 FYEKMQ (reference sequence). CDR3 sequence (DNA): TGTGCCAGCAGCTTAATCCGGCAGGAGCCAAAGAATTCCTACGAGCAGTACTTC. Translating it yields CASSLIRQEPKNSYEQYF.

This chain uses TRBV28 with TRBJ2-5; perhaps TRBD2 as D (6 bases). Deletions cut 3 bases from V and 2 bases from J, with 10 bases between. The CDR3 length is 14 residues. CDR1 and CDR2 (germline): MDHEN, SYDVKM. The CDR3 coding sequence is TGTGCCAGCAGTTTTAGACTAGAACAAGAGACCCAGTACTTC. The encoded protein is CASSFRLEQETQYF.

The genes are TRBV7-8 and TRBJ2-4; 8 positions agree with TRBD1. CDR3 size: 14 residues. The trim removed 4 bases at V and 8 bases at J, leaving 7 bases unmatched. Germline-derived CDR1 and CDR2 are SGHVS and FQNEAQ. CDR3 bases: TGTGCCAGCAGCTCCAGACAGGGGTCGGACATTCAGTACTTC. It encodes CASSSRQGSDIQYF.

DNA for the CDR3: TGTGCCAGCAGTCCCCCCAACATGAACACTGAAGCTTTCTTT. Its translation is CASSPPNMNTEAFF. The chain couples TRBV28 to TRBJ1-1; no reliable D call. Trimming pared 5 bases from V and 0 bases from J, leaving 10 bases between. The CDR3 runs to 14 residues. The germline V gene encodes CDR1 MDHEN and CDR2 SYDVKM.

The genes are TRBV9 and TRBJ2-1; the match to TRBD2 covers 11 bases. V shed 3 bases, J shed 7 bases, and the junction held 9 bases outside the gene matches. Germline CDR1 reads SGDLS; CDR2 reads YYNGEE. The CDR3 has 16 residues. The DNA of the CDR3 is TGTGCCAGCAGCGCGCCTTTAGCGGGGGGGAGAAATGAGCAGTTCTTC. It yields the protein CASSAPLAGGRNEQFF.

The table lists this clone with a few counts. The chain is built from TRBV30 and TRBJ1-5; D might be TRBD1 (6 bases). CDR3 length: 15 amino acids. V gave up 0 bases and J gave up 1 base, with 10 bases separating them. Germline lookup yields CDR1 GTSNPN and CDR2 SVGIG (reference sequence). In DNA, the CDR3 is TGTGCCTGGAGTGTAGGGGGGTACAGCAATCAGCCCCAGCATTTT. Residues: CAWSVGGYSNQPQHF.

The J gene is TRBJ2-3, the V gene TRBV30, with TRBD2 as a possible D gene (6 bases). This CDR3 is built from 16 residues. V lost 3 bases and J lost 6, with 22 bases in between. Germline CDR1 reads GTSNPN; CDR2 reads SVGIG (reference sequence). The CDR3 sequence: CAWRPPSSVGADTQYF. The CDR3, as DNA: TGTGCCTGGAGGCCCCCCTCTAGCGTGGGAGCGGATACGCAGTATTTT.

This clone was seen a handful of times. The gene calls are TRBV27 and TRBJ2-1, with 10 bases fitting TRBD2. The CDR3 has 15 residues. V was clipped by 5 bases and J by 8 bases; unmatched bases: 9. The germline gives CDR1 MNHEY, CDR2 SMNVEV (reference sequence). In DNA, the CDR3 is TGTGCCAGCAGTCCTCTTCTAGCGGGAGTCCATGAGCAGTTCTTC. This translates into CASSPLLAGVHEQFF.

The CDR3 DNA follows: TGCGCCAGCAGCCAAGCCAGGGCCGCCAACGTCCTGACTTTC. Protein product: CASSQARAANVLTF. This chain links TRBV4-3 with TRBJ2-6; weak D call: TRBD1 (5 bases). Germline values: CDR1 LGHNA, CDR2 YSLEER. The CDR3 is made up of 14 amino acids. V was cut by 1 base and J by 7 bases, with 8 bases left in between.

This chain connects TRBV7-3 to TRBJ2-4; no clear D gene. The CDR3 is made up of 18 amino acids. V was shortened by 3 bases and J by 0 bases, with 18 bases between the two germline ends. The germline V gene has CDR1 SGHTA and CDR2 FQGTGA. The CDR3: CASSFPLTISLAKNIQYF. DNA for the CDR3: TGTGCCAGCAGCTTCCCCCTGACCATTTCACTAGCCAAAAACATTCAGTACTTC.

This chain connects TRBV7-2 to TRBJ2-7; 7 nucleotides agree with TRBD1. The CDR3 totals 15 residues. The germline gives CDR1 SGHTA, CDR2 FQGNSA. Losses at the gene ends were 5 bases for V and 2 bases for J; bases not matched to a gene: 9. The chain's CDR3 is CASSPRQGPAYEQYF. In DNA form, the CDR3 reads TGTGCCAGCAGCCCCCGACAGGGTCCGGCCTACGAGCAGTACTTC.

There are a few counts of this clone. V usage is TRBV29-1 and J usage is TRBJ2-3; 8 nucleotides agree with TRBD2. Unmatched junction bases numbered 4, after V lost 8 bases and J lost 3 bases. This CDR3 comprises 12 residues. Germline loops: CDR1 SQVTM, CDR2 ANQGSEA. In DNA form, the CDR3 reads TGCAGCCTGCAGCGGGAGACAGATACGCAGTATTTT. Encoded protein: CSLQRETDTQYF.

The V gene is TRBV7-9, the J gene TRBJ1-6; TRBD1 aligns across 7 bases. J was trimmed by 12 bases and V by 5 bases; bases with no gene match: 10. Germline loops: CDR1 SEHNR, CDR2 FQNEAQ (reference sequence). The CDR3 sequence is 14 residues long. CDR3 DNA sequence: TGTGCCAGCAGCCCGAGACAGGGAGCTGGACCCCTCCACTTT. It yields the protein CASSPRQGAGPLHF.

This clone was seen only a few times. The chain carries TRBV29-1 and TRBJ2-7, with D possibly TRBD2 on 6 matching bases. In germline, CDR1 is SQVTM, CDR2 ANQGSEA. Trimming left V 5 bases short and J 2 bases short, with 10 bases between. This CDR3 contains 12 residues. CDR3 DNA sequence: TGCAGCGTTCAAAGGGAGGCCTACGAGCAGTACTTC. Its protein is CSVQREAYEQYF.

The J gene is TRBJ2-2, the V gene TRBV7-2, with a weak D call TRBD1 (6 bases). The CDR3 is 19 amino acids. Trimming cost V 3 bases and J 6 bases, with 26 bases left between them. CDR1 and CDR2 from the germline V gene are SGHTA and FQGNSA. The CDR3 reads CASSFTTPRQGKYPGELFF. In DNA form, the CDR3 reads TGTGCCAGCAGCTTTACCACCCCGAGGCAGGGGAAGTACCCCGGGGAGCTGTTTTTT.

The sample holds a few counts of this clone. The chain employs TRBV4-3 and TRBJ1-1; a weak D match, TRBD1 (5 bases). The CDR3 runs to 16 residues. From germline, CDR1 is LGHNA and CDR2 YSLEER. Trimming removed 0 bases at V and 7 bases at J, with 18 bases between. The CDR3 DNA reads TGCGCCAGCAGCCAAGAGGGGCACAGAGGGTTTAATGAAGCTTTCTTT. It yields the protein CASSQEGHRGFNEAFF.

The chain has TRBV5-6 and TRBJ2-6; no clear D. This CDR3 region has 14 residues. V was trimmed by 5 bases and J by 0 bases, leaving 6 bases between them. CDR1 and CDR2 (germline): SGHDT, YYEEEE. The CDR3 DNA reads TGTGCCAGCAGATCTGTCTCTGGGGCCAACGTCCTGACTTTC. Amino acids: CASRSVSGANVLTF.

A few counts support this clone. The J gene is TRBJ1-1, the V gene TRBV25-1, with TRBD1 identical over 10 bases. V gave up 4 bases and J gave up 5 bases; unmatched junction bases: 7. The CDR3 has 15 residues. Germline CDR1 reads MGHDK; CDR2 reads SYGVNS. The CDR3 protein is CASSVSGTGDTEAFF. Written as DNA, the CDR3 is TGTGCCAGCAGTGTTTCCGGGACAGGGGATACTGAAGCTTTCTTT.